The 28 T cell receptor beta chains given below trace back to one sample, sequenced in a study of T cells after yellow fever vaccination. TCRdb analysed the 5' RACE reads with MiXCR anew, one entry per CDR3 protein. The sample holds around 400,000 distinct CDR3 sequences, under 14% seen once. The sequencing here drew on PBMCs, taken on the day of the first yellow fever vaccination. The origin of the receptors is a man aged 18 to 30 who received the YFV17D yellow fever vaccine.

The genes are TRBV5-1 and TRBJ1-1, with unresolved D. V gave up 7 bases and J gave up 1 base, with 11 bases separating them. Germline-derived CDR1 and CDR2 are SGHRS and YFSETQ. The length of the CDR3 is 13 residues. The CDR3 nucleotides read TGCGCCAGCGAGACCAATCCGAACACTGAAGCTTTCTTT. Its protein is CASETNPNTEAFF.

The chain has TRBV19 and TRBJ1-1; D ambiguous. The CDR3 runs to 12 residues. The V and J ends lost 5 bases and 0 bases respectively, with 4 bases between them. Germline V lookup: CDR1 LNHDA, CDR2 SQIVND (reference sequence). This CDR3 reads CASSYVNTEAFF. The CDR3, as DNA: TGTGCCAGTAGTTACGTGAACACTGAAGCTTTCTTT. The entire variable domain, with the rest obtained from reference TRBV19 and TRBJ1-1, is as follows: DGGITQSPKYLFRKEGQNVTLSCEQNLNHDAMYWYRQDPGQGLRLIYYSQIVNDFQKGDIAEGYSVSREKKESFPLTVTSAQKNPTAFYLCASSYVNTEAFFGQGTRLTVV.

The gene calls are TRBV5-1 and TRBJ1-5; D is unclear. The length of the CDR3 is 16 residues. Germline V gene data show CDR1 as SGHRS and CDR2 as YFSETQ. The V and J ends lost 1 base and 2 bases respectively, with 13 bases between them. Here the CDR3 DNA reads TGCGCCAGCAGCTTGTCGGGGATTGGGGGCAATCAGCCCCAGCATTTT. Translated, it gives CASSLSGIGGNQPQHF.

This clonotype was detected ten times or more. The chain joins TRBV5-1 to TRBJ1-1; 7 bases line up with TRBD1. The trim removed 5 bases at V and 0 bases at J, leaving 7 bases unmatched. Germline values: CDR1 SGHRS, CDR2 YFSETQ. The CDR3 runs 15 residues. The CDR3 nucleotides are TGCGCCAGCAGAAACAGGGGCACCATGAACACTGAAGCTTTCTTT. Translated: CASRNRGTMNTEAFF.

J is TRBJ1-5 and V is TRBV6-5, with unresolved D. Trimming pared 6 bases from V and 5 bases from J, leaving 8 bases between. Germline V CDR1 and CDR2: MNHEY, SVGAGI. The CDR3 length is 12 residues. The CDR3 is CASRLGDQPQHF. The CDR3 DNA follows: TGTGCCAGCAGACTAGGCGATCAGCCCCAGCATTTT.

In this sample, this clonotype turned up a few times. The J gene is TRBJ2-1, the V gene TRBV20-1, with 8 bases lining up with TRBD2. Trimming at V came to 5 bases and at J to 4 bases, leaving 7 bases not matched to a gene. Germline V lookup: CDR1 DFQATT, CDR2 SNEGSKA (reference sequence). The CDR3 length is 14 residues. The CDR3 bases are TGCAGTGCTGAGGGACTAGAAAAATACAATGAGCAGTTCTTC. The encoded protein is CSAEGLEKYNEQFF.

The table lists this clonotype with many counts. Its ends do not fully match the called genes, so a read error is possible. This chain joins TRBV2 and TRBJ1-4; D remains unclear. CDR1 is SNHLY and CDR2 is FYNNEI in the germline V gene. The length of the CDR3 is 12 residues. The CDR3 DNA reads TGTGCCAGCAGTCCCTTGGAGACGGGTGTCCATTTT. Translated: CASSPLETGVHF.

This clonotype showed up just a few times. The V gene is TRBV7-2, the J gene TRBJ2-2, with D unresolved. Germline assignment: CDR1 SGHTA and CDR2 FQGNSA. The CDR3 is 15 residues long. The V end was cut by 2 bases, the J end by 5 bases, with 12 bases between. For the CDR3, the DNA is TGTGCCAGCAGCTTATCAGAGAGTTCTACCGGGGAGCTGTTTTTT. This encodes CASSLSESSTGELFF.

In this sample, this clonotype turned up a few times. The rearrangement links TRBV5-1 to TRBJ1-1; possibly TRBD1 for D (6 bases). Germline CDR1 is SGHRS and CDR2 is YFSETQ. The CDR3 runs to 15 residues. V gave up 4 bases and J gave up 4 bases, with 17 bases separating them. CDR3 residues: CASSPIQGFVTEAFF. In DNA, the CDR3 is TGCGCCAGCAGCCCGATACAGGGATTCGTCACTGAAGCTTTCTTT.

This clonotype was observed a handful of times. This sequence joins TRBV7-2 and TRBJ1-1; tentatively, D is TRBD1 (5 bases). Germline CDR1 SGHTA, CDR2 FQGNSA. Trimming shortened V by 5 bases and J by 0 bases, and 13 bases separated the two germline ends. CDR3 length: 15 residues. The CDR3 coding sequence is TGTGCCAGCAGCGCAGGGAGACTAGTGAACACTGAAGCTTTCTTT. This encodes CASSAGRLVNTEAFF.

J is TRBJ2-7 and V is TRBV28; perhaps TRBD2 as D (6 bases). V gave up 9 bases and J gave up 1 base, with 10 bases separating them. The germline V gene has CDR1 MDHEN and CDR2 SYDVKM. The CDR3 sequence is 12 residues long. As DNA, the CDR3 is TGTGCCAGTAGCGGCTATTCCTACGAGCAGTACTTC. Protein product: CASSGYSYEQYF.

In its sample, this clonotype was seen a few times. The CDR3 nucleotides read TGTGCCAGCATCTCGGACAGAACACAGCCCCAGCATTTT. It specifies CASISDRTQPQHF. V gene TRBV11-1 combines with J gene TRBJ1-5, with D possibly matching TRBD1 (6 bases). Germline CDR1 is SGHAT and CDR2 is FQDESV (reference sequence). This CDR3 region has 13 residues. With 7 bases removed from V and 7 bases from J, the gap between germline ends came to 14 bases.

This clonotype was seen just once. The rearrangement links TRBV11-2 to TRBJ2-7; D is perhaps TRBD1 (5 bases). V was clipped by 3 bases and J by 3 bases, with 15 bases between them. CDR1 is SGHAT, CDR2 FQNNGV, per germline. The CDR3 spans 15 residues. The CDR3 nucleotides are TGTGCCAGCAGCTTTTCTGAAAGGGGAAGCTACGAGCAGTACGTC. It is translated as CASSFSERGSYEQYV.

A few counts support this clonotype. The V call is TRBV7-2, the J call TRBJ1-6; D might be TRBD1 (6 bases). Germline CDR1 and CDR2: SGHTA and FQGNSA. V lost 7 bases and J 9 bases, leaving 19 bases between the germline ends. The length of the CDR3 is 15 residues. CDR3 bases: TGTGCCAGCATCGAGTCCGGGGGGCTGCTTTCACCCCTCCACTTT. Translation: CASIESGGLLSPLHF.

This clonotype occurred many times. The genes are TRBV7-6 and TRBJ2-5; weak D call: TRBD2 (6 bases). V shed 5 bases and J shed 3 bases, with 13 bases lying between them. The CDR3 extends over 14 amino acids. The germline V gene has CDR1 SGHVS and CDR2 FNYEAQ. The CDR3 region is CASSSRDLEETQYF. In DNA, the CDR3 is TGTGCCAGCAGCAGCCGGGACTTAGAAGAGACCCAGTACTTC. Filled out from reference TRBV7-6 and TRBJ2-5, the complete variable domain reads GAGVSQSPRYKVTKRGQDVALRCDPISGHVSLYWYRQALGQGPEFLTYFNYEAQQDKSGLPNDRFSAERPEGSISTLTIQRTEQRDSAMYRCASSSRDLEETQYFGPGTRLLVL.

This clonotype was seen a few times. The chain carries TRBV5-1 and TRBJ2-3, with 8 positions matching TRBD1. With V trimmed by 4 bases and J by 2 bases, 3 bases remained unmatched. Per the germline V gene, CDR1 is SGHRS and CDR2 is YFSETQ. This CDR3 comprises 14 residues. The CDR3 DNA follows: TGCGCCAGCAGCCGGGACAGGAACACAGATACGCAGTATTTT. Translation: CASSRDRNTDTQYF.

As regards this clonotype: The germline gene is not matched at one end of the junction; a read error may be the cause. This rearrangement joins TRBV20-1 to TRBJ2-5; D gene ambiguous. CDR1 and CDR2 from the germline V gene are DFQATT and SNEGSKA (reference sequence). The CDR3 is 13 residues long. This CDR3 is CSARDGRYETQYF. CDR3 bases: TGCAGTGCCAGAGATGGACGGTACGAGACCCAGTACTTC.

In this sample, this clonotype turned up a few times. The rearrangement joins TRBV29-1 to TRBJ2-1, with TRBD1 as a possible D gene (5 bases). Germline V CDR1 and CDR2: SQVTM, ANQGSEA. This CDR3 spans 14 amino acids. V lost 7 bases and J 5 bases, leaving 18 bases between the germline ends. CDR3 DNA sequence: TGCAGCGCCTTCAGGGTCATCCCTAACAATGAGCAGTTCTTC. Amino acids: CSAFRVIPNNEQFF.

This clonotype was recorded many times. The V and J genes are TRBV7-2 and TRBJ2-6; 9 bases align to TRBD1. This CDR3 comprises 17 residues. Germline V gene lookup returns CDR1 SGHTA and CDR2 FQGNSA. The ends lost 4 bases at V and 0 bases at J; junction bases unmatched: 4. The CDR3 spells CASSWGQGLSGANVLTF. As DNA, the CDR3 is TGTGCCAGCAGCTGGGGACAGGGACTCTCTGGGGCCAACGTCCTGACTTTC.

This clonotype was seen a few times. This chain links TRBV20-1 with TRBJ1-1; D unresolved. This CDR3 region has 11 residues. From germline, CDR1 is DFQATT and CDR2 SNEGSKA (reference sequence). Trimming stripped 5 bases from V and 1 base from J, with 5 bases between. CDR3 protein: CSAPWNTEAFF. CDR3 DNA: TGCAGTGCTCCTTGGAACACTGAAGCTTTCTTT.

The chain joins TRBV5-1 to TRBJ1-2; 10 positions match TRBD1. J lost 6 bases, V lost 5 bases, and 13 bases had no gene match. The CDR3 contains 16 residues. Germline CDR1 reads SGHRS; CDR2 reads YFSETQ. CDR3 protein: CASSSRNPGTGDGYTF. In DNA, the CDR3 is TGCGCCAGCAGTTCGAGGAACCCCGGGACAGGGGATGGCTACACCTTC.

This clonotype turned up a few times. V is TRBV7-9 and J is TRBJ2-2, with 7 bases aligning to TRBD2. The CDR3 consists of 13 residues. V lost 5 bases and J lost 7; bases outside the gene matches: 4. Germline V gives CDR1 SEHNR, CDR2 FQNEAQ (reference sequence). The CDR3 spells CASSATSFGELFF. The CDR3 DNA reads TGTGCCAGCAGCGCGACTAGCTTCGGGGAGCTGTTTTTT.

This clonotype was observed a few times. This rearrangement joins TRBV28 to TRBJ2-5; 8 nucleotides align to TRBD1. This CDR3 contains 16 residues. Germline values: CDR1 MDHEN, CDR2 SYDVKM. V lost 4 bases, J lost 4 bases, and 11 bases stayed unmatched. In DNA form, the CDR3 reads TGTGCCAGCAGTTACCCCATAGGACAGGGATTAGAGACCCAGTACTTC. Translated, it gives CASSYPIGQGLETQYF.

This clonotype was counted a few times. The chain has TRBV6-5 and TRBJ2-3, with 9 nucleotides matching TRBD2. The germline CDR1 and CDR2 sequences are MNHEY and SVGAGI. V shed 2 bases, J shed 5 bases, and the junction held 5 bases outside the gene matches. CDR3 length equals 15 residues. The CDR3 reads CASSYRARGGDTQYF. CDR3 DNA sequence: TGTGCCAGCAGTTACCGGGCGCGGGGGGGAGATACGCAGTATTTT.

This clonotype was seen more than once but under ten times. The chain recombines TRBV30 with TRBJ2-1; 10 bases fit TRBD2. Germline V gene lookup returns CDR1 GTSNPN and CDR2 SVGIG (reference sequence). V trimming: 1 base; J trimming: 9 bases; junction bases outside the gene matches: 9. CDR3 length: 15 residues. The CDR3 DNA is TGTGCCTGGAGTGCCCCGAGTAGCGGGGGGCCTGAGCAGTTCTTC. It specifies CAWSAPSSGGPEQFF.

The chain uses TRBV19 and TRBJ1-2; the D gene is possibly TRBD1 (5 bases). Germline CDR1 is LNHDA and CDR2 is SQIVND (reference sequence). The CDR3 length is 13 residues. V lost 2 bases, J lost 12 bases, and 16 bases lay in between. The CDR3 DNA reads TGTGCCAGTAGTATAAAGCCCGGGGGTCCCCACACCTTC. Protein product: CASSIKPGGPHTF.

Of note for this clonotype: Compared with germline, one end of the junction differs, possibly owing to a read error. The rearrangement joins TRBV12-3 or TRBV12-4 to TRBJ2-3, with 12 bases lining up with TRBD2. The CDR3 contains 18 residues. Here the CDR3 reads CTSSLAFLAGGRADTQYF. DNA of the CDR3: TGTACCAGCAGTTTAGCGTTCCTAGCGGGGGGGCGAGCAGATACGCAGTATTTT.

This clonotype was seen a handful of times. The chain couples TRBV12-3 or TRBV12-4 to TRBJ1-5; 12 bases are shared with TRBD1. After removal of 4 bases from V and 5 bases from J, the junction contained 6 bases not matched to a gene. This CDR3 comprises 16 residues. This CDR3 reads CASSSPGQGAYQPQHF. CDR3 nucleotide sequence: TGTGCCAGCAGTTCCCCGGGACAGGGGGCATATCAGCCCCAGCATTTT.